Sequencing of this TCR beta chain was carried out in a study of T cells in Graves' hyperthyroidism and ophthalmopathy. Looking at the study overall: Upon initial diagnosis and before any treatment, peripheral blood was collected.

Any patient presenting with uncontrolled infection, other autoimmune disease, pregnancy or lactation was left out. About 10 ml of fresh peripheral blood supplied the PBMCs. Study results and limitations: The model anticipated ophthalmopathy a median approximately 6.7 months pre-onset.

CDR1 and CDR2 (germline): MNHEY, SMNVEV (reference sequence). CDR3 size: 14 residues. Trimming took 7 bases from V and 5 from J, leaving 14 bases between them. This clonotype was counted ten times or more. Antigen unknown. RNA transcripts provided the source from which TCR beta CDR3 regions were amplified. HTBI primers were used for first-round RT-PCR of the TCR CDR3. One entry per CDR3 protein results from TCRdb running MiXCR on the multiplex PCR reads. The table has fewer than 350,000 distinct CDR3 sequences, about a sixth seen once. The sequencing input was blood. This chain connects TRBV27 to TRBJ2-2, with a tentative D call TRBD1 (6 bases). This sequence originates from a woman aged 40 to 55 with Graves' ophthalmopathy. DNA of the CDR3: TGTGCCAGCAATTGGGGGCCGGGGACCGGGGAGCTGTTTTTT. It codes for CASNWGPGTGELFF.